Reported below is one TCR beta chain. This sample stems from a study of blood T cell repertoires in COVID-19. On the study more broadly: From T cells, B-cell-depleted T cells, or PBMCs came the material, which was cDNA or gDNA.

Germline V gives CDR1 LNHDA, CDR2 SQIVND (reference sequence). Trimming left V 10 bases short and J 0 bases short, with 16 bases between. CDR3 length equals 15 residues. Per the original data handling: Amplification of reference gene primers provided the estimated nucleated cell counts. Libraries were prepared by immunoSEQ multiplex PCR; TCRdb keeps only in-frame clonotypes and omits some of them. That table furnishes V, J and clone size, whereas the DNA furnished D and trimming. The sample holds some 150,000 clones, 87% seen once. This chain uses TRBV19 with TRBJ1-3, with D possibly TRBD1 on 6 matching bases. Material: peripheral blood. The TCR sequence derives from a woman aged 55 to 70 with active or convalescent COVID-19. CDR3 DNA sequence: TGTGCCACAAGGGACACCGGTTACTCTGGAAACACCATATATTTT. Amino acid sequence: CATRDTGYSGNTIYF.